This T cell receptor beta chain was recovered during a study of regulatory T cells in long-lasting Graves disease. Library construction for TCR beta used iRepertoire HTBI primers and Arm-PCR of CDR3 regions. Each CDR3 protein gets one entry after TCRdb re-called the multiplex PCR reads with MiXCR. This sample has 390,000 or so distinct CDR3 sequences, with around 23% found just once. This clonotype was seen ten or more times. Its antigen is not known. The sample's time point: persistent/refractory GD, antithyroid drugs over 5 years with positive TRAb. Researchers made the TCR library from RNA that was extracted from PBMCs. The germline V gene has CDR1 SNHLY and CDR2 FYNNEI. With 1 base removed from V and 3 bases from J, the gap between germline ends came to 9 bases. This CDR3 has 14 residues. Study-wide points: Sharing of public clonotypes was greater in persistent patients (2,741) than in new patients (approximately 940). Sample size was small, which may have lowered accuracy. The study found TRBV28, TRBJ1-2 and TRBJ2-5 favored in persistent disease.

This TCR was recovered from a woman aged 40 to 49 with Graves disease. This chain joins TRBV2 and TRBJ1-2, with D maybe TRBD1 (5 bases). This specimen was peripheral blood mononuclear cells (PBMCs), taken when the disease was refractory, from a patient treated with antithyroid drugs. The CDR3 DNA sequence: TGTGCCAGCAGTGAAGACAGGAGTTACTATGGCTACACCTTC. This encodes CASSEDRSYYGYTF.